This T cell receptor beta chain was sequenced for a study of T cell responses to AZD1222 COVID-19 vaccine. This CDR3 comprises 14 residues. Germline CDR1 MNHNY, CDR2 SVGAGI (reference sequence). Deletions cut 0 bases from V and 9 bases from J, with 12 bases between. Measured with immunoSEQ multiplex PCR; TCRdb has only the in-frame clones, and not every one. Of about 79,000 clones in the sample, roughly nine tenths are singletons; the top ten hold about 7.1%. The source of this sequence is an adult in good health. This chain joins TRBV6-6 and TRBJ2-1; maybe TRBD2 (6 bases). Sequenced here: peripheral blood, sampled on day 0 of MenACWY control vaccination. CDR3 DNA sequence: TGTGCCAGCAGTTACTCGTCTAGCGTGGTTGAGCAGTTCTTC. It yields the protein CASSYSSSVVEQFF.